This T cell receptor beta chain comes out of a study of identical twins. Overall study findings and caveats: Abundant beta clonotypes from cord blood had fewer insertions, unlike memory repertoires, which showed none. It was possible that invariant MAIT and iNKT cells partly confounded the zero-insertion analyses.

Each CDR3 protein gets one entry after TCRdb re-called the 5' RACE reads with MiXCR. The data hold 1.5 million to 2 million distinct CDR3 sequences, with about 32% observed a single time. This clonotype turned up a few times. Its antigen remains unidentified. The CDR3 sequence is 13 residues long. The V end lost 8 bases, the J end lost 2 bases, and 11 bases lay between the germline ends. Per the germline V gene, CDR1 is SEHNR and CDR2 is FQNEAQ (reference sequence). This sequence originates from a newborn girl in good health. The chain joins TRBV7-9 to TRBJ2-3, with no clear D. The sample taken for sequencing was cord blood. CDR3 sequence: CASGQFATDTQYF. DNA of the CDR3: TGTGCCAGCGGGCAGTTTGCCACAGATACGCAGTATTTT.